This TCR beta chain was documented in a study of radiotherapy plus CTLA-4 blockade in lung cancer. Study information: Disease control reached under 35%, with objective responses in approximately 17%. Overall study findings and caveats: In blood, tumor-derived TCR clones expanded after radiotherapy plus ipilimumab.

TCRdb keeps only in-frame clones here, not all; method: immunoSEQ multiplex PCR. Of about 66,000 clones listed, approximately 83% are singletons. The CDR3 is 14 amino acids. Germline CDR1 is MDHEN and CDR2 is SYDVKM. Turning to this clone: Antigen specificity is unknown.

This material consisted of peripheral blood, taken from a patient treated with radiotherapy plus ipilimumab. This chain uses TRBV28 with TRBJ2-5; D ambiguous. The J call may be incorrect, as the DNA end agrees better with TRBJ2-7. This receptor was obtained from a human donor with non-small cell lung cancer who had a partial response to radiotherapy plus ipilimumab. The CDR3 protein is CASIKQPFSYEQYF. The CDR3 DNA is TGTGCCAGCATAAAACAGCCCTTCTCCTACGAGCAGTACTTC.